The present T cell receptor (beta chain) was sequenced within a study of T cells in Graves' hyperthyroidism and ophthalmopathy. Losses at the gene ends were 0 bases for V and 4 bases for J; bases not matched to a gene: 8. This CDR3 contains 17 residues. In germline, CDR1 is SGHDN, CDR2 FVKESK. From RNA transcripts, TCR beta CDR3 regions were amplified. First-round RT-PCR targeting the TCR CDR3 was performed with the HTBI primer set. TCRdb passed the multiplex PCR reads through MiXCR, listing each CDR3 protein once. The profile covers a few hundred thousand distinct CDR3 sequences, with more than 14% appearing a single time and about an eighth taken by the ten largest. Diagnoses were established using clinical symptoms, serum thyroxine and TRAb, thyroid ultrasound and orbital computed tomography. The PBMCs were taken from approximately 9 ml of fresh peripheral blood.

V usage is TRBV14 and J usage is TRBJ2-1; 8 bases are a match to TRBD2. This TCR came from a woman aged 40 to 50 with Graves' hyperthyroidism that later progressed to Graves' ophthalmopathy. The sample was blood. Here the CDR3 reads CASSQDQGGRPYNEQFF. In DNA, the CDR3 is TGTGCCAGCAGCCAAGACCAGGGCGGGAGGCCTTACAATGAGCAGTTCTTC.